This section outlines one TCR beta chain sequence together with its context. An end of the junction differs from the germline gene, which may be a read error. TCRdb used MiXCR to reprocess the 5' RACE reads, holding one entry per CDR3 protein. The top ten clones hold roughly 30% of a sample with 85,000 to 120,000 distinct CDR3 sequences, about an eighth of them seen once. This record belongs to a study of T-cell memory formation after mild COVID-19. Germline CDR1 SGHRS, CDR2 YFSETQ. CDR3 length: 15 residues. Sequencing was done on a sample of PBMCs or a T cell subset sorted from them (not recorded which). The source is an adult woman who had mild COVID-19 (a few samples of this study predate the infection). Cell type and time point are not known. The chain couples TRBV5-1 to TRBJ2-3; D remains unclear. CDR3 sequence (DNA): TGCGCCAGCACCTTGGGCCGTTTGAGCACAGATACGCAGTATTTT. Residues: CASTLGRLSTDTQYF.